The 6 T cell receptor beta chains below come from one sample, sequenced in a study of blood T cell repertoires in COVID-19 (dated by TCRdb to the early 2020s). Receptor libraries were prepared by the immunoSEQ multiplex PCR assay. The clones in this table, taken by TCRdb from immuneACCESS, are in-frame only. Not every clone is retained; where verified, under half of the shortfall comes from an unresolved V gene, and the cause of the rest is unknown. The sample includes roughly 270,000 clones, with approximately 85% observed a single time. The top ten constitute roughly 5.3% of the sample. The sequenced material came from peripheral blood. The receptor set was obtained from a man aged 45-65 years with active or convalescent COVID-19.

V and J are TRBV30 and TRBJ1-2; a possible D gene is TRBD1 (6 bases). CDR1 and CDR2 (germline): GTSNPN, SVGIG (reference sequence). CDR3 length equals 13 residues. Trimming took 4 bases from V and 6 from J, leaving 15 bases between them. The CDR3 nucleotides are TGTGCCTGGACCGGAACAGGGCGGAATGGCTACACCTTC. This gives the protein CAWTGTGRNGYTF.

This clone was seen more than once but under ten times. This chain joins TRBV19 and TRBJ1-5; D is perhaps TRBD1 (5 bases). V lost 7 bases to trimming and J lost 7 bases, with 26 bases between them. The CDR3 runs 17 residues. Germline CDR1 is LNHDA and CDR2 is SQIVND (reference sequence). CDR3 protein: CASTSSSGRGRGQPQHF. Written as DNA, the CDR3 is TGTGCCAGTACCTCATCCTCGGGGAGGGGCCGGGGACAGCCCCAGCATTTT.

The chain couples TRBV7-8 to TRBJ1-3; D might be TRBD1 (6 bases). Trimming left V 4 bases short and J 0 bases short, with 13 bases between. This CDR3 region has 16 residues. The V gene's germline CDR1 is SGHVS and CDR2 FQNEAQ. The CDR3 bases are TGTGCCAGCAGCTCATGGACAGCGGCCTCTGGAAACACCATATATTTT. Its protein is CASSSWTAASGNTIYF.

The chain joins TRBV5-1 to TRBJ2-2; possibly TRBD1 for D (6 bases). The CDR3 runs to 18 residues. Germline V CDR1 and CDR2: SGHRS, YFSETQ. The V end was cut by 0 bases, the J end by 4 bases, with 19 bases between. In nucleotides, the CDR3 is TGCGCCAGCAGCTTGGGAGGCCCGCGTAGGGGGAGCACCGGGGAGCTGTTTTTT. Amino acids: CASSLGGPRRGSTGELFF. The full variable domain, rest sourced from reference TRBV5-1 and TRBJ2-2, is KAGVTQTPRYLIKTRGQQVTLSCSPISGHRSVSWYQQTPGQGLQFLFEYFSETQRNKGNFPGRFSGRQFSNSRSEMNVSTLELGDSALYLCASSLGGPRRGSTGELFFGEGSRLTVL.

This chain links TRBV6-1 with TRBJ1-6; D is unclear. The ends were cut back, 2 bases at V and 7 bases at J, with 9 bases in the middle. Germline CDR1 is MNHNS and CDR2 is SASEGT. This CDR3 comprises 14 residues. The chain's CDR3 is CASSESGGNSPLHF. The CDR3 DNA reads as TGTGCCAGCAGTGAAAGCGGCGGGAATTCACCCCTCCACTTT.

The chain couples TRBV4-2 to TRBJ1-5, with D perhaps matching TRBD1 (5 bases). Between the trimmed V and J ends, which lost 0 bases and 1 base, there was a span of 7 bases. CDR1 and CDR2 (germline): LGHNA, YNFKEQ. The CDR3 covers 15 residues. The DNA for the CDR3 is TGTGCCAGCAGCCAAGAAGCAGGGAGCAATCAGCCCCAGCATTTT. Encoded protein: CASSQEAGSNQPQHF.